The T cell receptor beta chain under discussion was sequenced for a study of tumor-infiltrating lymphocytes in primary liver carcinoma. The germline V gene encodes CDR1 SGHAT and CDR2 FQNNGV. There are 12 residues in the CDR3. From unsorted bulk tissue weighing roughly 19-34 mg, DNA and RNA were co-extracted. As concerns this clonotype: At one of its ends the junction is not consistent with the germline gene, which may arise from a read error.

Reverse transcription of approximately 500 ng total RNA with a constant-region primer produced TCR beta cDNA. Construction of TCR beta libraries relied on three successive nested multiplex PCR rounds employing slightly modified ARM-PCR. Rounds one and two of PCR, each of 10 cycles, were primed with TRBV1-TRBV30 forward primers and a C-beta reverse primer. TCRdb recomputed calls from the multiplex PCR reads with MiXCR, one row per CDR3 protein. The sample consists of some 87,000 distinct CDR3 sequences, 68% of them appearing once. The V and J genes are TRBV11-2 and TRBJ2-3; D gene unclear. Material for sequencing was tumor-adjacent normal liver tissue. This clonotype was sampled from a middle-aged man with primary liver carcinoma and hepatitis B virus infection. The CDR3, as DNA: TGTACCAGCAGCGCTTGGGCAGATACTCAGTATTTT. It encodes CTSSAWADTQYF.